The sequence of this T cell receptor beta chain was determined in a study of cytomegalovirus exposure and HLA in healthy donors. For the study at large: Unique TCR beta sequences numbering approximately 120 million came from approximately 180 million T cells in an earlier analysis.

General observations from the study: Later analysis demonstrated an association between a missense DCLRE1C variant and TCR beta V- and J-gene trimming. Rare TCR sequences dominated, though some public TCRs recurred in many donors.

Trimming cost V 4 bases and J 1 base; bases outside gene matches: 1. The CDR3 runs to 13 residues. The germline V gene encodes CDR1 SGHKS and CDR2 YYEKEE (reference sequence). Sampled while nominally healthy, donors likely had unrecorded immune exposures. Points on this clone: Its antigen is unknown.

With 60 Vbeta and 13 Jbeta primers, the PCR was carried out. The table came from immunoSEQ multiplex PCR; TCRdb's copy has only in-frame clones and leaves some out. The table lists about 100,000 clones, approximately 68% of them singletons. The source is a woman under 30 in good health and CMV-seropositive. Sequenced sample: PBMCs. This sequence joins TRBV5-5 and TRBJ1-1, with 7 bases matching TRBD1. In nucleotides, the CDR3 is TGTGCCAGCAGCCGGGACAGGAACACTGAAGCTTTCTTT. Its protein product is CASSRDRNTEAFF.